This T cell receptor beta chain was captured in a study of blood T cell repertoires in COVID-19. CDR1 is SGHTS and CDR2 is YDEGEE in the germline V gene. Between the trimmed V and J ends, which lost 2 bases and 2 bases, there was a span of 7 bases. The CDR3 loop spans 14 amino acids. Patients in Seattle were enrolled during active infection, then followed longitudinally. Clones were sequenced by immunoSEQ multiplex PCR, and TCRdb holds only the in-frame ones, with some missing. This repertoire shows about 99,000 clones, around 90% found once; its top ten account for 2.1%. Specimen: peripheral blood. The clonotype comes from a middle-aged man with COVID-19, enrolled during active disease. The genes are TRBV5-8 and TRBJ1-4; possibly TRBD1 for D (5 bases). CDR3 loop: CASSLGATNEKLFF. The CDR3 nucleotides read TGTGCCAGCAGCTTAGGGGCTACTAATGAAAAACTGTTTTTT.